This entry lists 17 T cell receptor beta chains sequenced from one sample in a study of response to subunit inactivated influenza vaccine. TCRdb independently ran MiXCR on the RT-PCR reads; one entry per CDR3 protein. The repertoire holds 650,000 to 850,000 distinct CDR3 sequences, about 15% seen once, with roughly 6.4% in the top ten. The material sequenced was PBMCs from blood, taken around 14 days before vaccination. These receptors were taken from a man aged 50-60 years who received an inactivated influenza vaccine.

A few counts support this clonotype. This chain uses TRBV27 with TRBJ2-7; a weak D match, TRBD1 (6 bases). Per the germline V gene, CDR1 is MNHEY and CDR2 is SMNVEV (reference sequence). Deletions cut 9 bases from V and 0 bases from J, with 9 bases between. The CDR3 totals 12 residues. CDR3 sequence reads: CARRDTSYEQYF. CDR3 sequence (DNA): TGTGCCAGGAGGGACACCTCCTACGAGCAGTACTTC.

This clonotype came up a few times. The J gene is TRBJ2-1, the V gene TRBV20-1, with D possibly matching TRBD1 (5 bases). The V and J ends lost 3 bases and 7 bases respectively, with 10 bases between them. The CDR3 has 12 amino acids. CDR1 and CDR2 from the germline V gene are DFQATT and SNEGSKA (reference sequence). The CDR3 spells CSASVRVNEQFF. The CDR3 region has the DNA TGCAGTGCTAGCGTCAGGGTTAATGAGCAGTTCTTC.

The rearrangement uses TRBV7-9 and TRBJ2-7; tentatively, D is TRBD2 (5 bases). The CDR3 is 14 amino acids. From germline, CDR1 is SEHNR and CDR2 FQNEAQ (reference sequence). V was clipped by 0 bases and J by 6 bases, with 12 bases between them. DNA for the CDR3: TGTGCCAGCAGCTTAGCGCGTACTAGAAGCGAGCAGTACTTC. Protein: CASSLARTRSEQYF.

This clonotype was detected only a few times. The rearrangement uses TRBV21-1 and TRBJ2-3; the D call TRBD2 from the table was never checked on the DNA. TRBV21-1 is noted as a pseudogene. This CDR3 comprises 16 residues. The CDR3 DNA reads TGTGCCAGCAGCGGGACTAGCGGGGTACAATCAGATACGCAGTATTTT. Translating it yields CASSGTSGVQSDTQYF.

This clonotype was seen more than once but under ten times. The CDR3 is CASSLQVRTSHNEQFF. The CDR3 coding sequence is TGTGCCAGCAGTTTACAGGTTCGGACTAGCCACAATGAGCAGTTCTTC. V and J are TRBV12-3 or TRBV12-4 and TRBJ2-1; TRBD2 matches at 8 bases. This CDR3 is built from 16 residues. V lost 2 bases to trimming and J lost 5 bases; unmatched junction nucleotides: 8.

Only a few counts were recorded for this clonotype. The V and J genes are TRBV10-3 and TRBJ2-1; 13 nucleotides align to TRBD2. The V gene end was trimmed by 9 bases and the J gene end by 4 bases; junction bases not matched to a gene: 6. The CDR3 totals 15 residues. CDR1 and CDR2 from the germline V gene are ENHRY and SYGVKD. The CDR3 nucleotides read TGTGCCATGCAGCGGGGACTAGCGGGATACAATGAGCAGTTCTTC. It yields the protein CAMQRGLAGYNEQFF.

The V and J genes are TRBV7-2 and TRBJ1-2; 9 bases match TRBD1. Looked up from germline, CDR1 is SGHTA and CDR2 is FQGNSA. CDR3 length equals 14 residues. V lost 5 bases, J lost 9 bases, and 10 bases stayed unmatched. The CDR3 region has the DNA TGTGCCAGCAGCCCCGGGGACAGGGTGCGTCGCTACACCTTC. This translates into CASSPGDRVRRYTF.

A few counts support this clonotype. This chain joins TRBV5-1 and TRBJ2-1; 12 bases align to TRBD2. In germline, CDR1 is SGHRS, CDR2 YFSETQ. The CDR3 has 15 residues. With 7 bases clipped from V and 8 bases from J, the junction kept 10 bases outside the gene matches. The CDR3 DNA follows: TGCGCCAGCCATGGTACTAGCGGGAGGAGGGATGAGCAGTTCTTC. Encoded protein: CASHGTSGRRDEQFF.

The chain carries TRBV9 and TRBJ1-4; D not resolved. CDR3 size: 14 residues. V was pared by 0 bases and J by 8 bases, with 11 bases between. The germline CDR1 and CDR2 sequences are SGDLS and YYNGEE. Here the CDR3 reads CASSVDILSEKLFF. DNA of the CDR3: TGTGCCAGCAGCGTAGACATTTTGAGCGAAAAACTGTTTTTT.

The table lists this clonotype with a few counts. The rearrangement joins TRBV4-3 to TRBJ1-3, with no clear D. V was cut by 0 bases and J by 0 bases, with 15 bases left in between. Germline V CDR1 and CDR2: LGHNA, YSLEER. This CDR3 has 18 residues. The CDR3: CASSQDAVRLNSGNTIYF. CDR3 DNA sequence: TGCGCCAGCAGCCAAGACGCCGTCAGGCTCAACTCTGGAAACACCATATATTTT.

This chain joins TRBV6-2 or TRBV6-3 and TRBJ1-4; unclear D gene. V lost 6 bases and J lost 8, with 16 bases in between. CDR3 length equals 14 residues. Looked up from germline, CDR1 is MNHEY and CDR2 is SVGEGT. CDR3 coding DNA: TGTGCCAGCAGCCCCGGGATCCCGCGGGAAAAACTGTTTTTT. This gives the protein CASSPGIPREKLFF.

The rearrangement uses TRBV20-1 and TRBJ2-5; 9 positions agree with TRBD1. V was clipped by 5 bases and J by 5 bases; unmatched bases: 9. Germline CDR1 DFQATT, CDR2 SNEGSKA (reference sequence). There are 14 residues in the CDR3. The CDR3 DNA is TGCAGTGCTGGGGACAGGGTAGGGACCGAGACCCAGTACTTC. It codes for CSAGDRVGTETQYF.

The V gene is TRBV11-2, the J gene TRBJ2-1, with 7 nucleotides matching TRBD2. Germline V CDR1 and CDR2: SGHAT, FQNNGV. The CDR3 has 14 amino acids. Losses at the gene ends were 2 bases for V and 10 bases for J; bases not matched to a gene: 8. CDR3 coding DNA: TGTGCCAGCAGCTTAACTCGGACTAGTGGCGAGCAGTTCTTC. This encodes CASSLTRTSGEQFF.

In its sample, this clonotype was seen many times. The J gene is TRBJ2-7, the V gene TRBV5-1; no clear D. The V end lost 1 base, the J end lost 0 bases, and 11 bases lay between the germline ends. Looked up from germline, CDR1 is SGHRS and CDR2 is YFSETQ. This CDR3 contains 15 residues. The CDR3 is CASSLRSGDSYEQYF. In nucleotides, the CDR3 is TGCGCCAGCAGCTTGAGATCGGGTGACTCCTACGAGCAGTACTTC.

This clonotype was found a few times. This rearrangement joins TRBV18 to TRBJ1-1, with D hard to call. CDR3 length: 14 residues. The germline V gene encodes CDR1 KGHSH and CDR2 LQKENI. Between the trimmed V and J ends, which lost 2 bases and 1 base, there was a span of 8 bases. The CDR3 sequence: CASSPTPGNTEAFF. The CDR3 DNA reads TGTGCCAGCTCACCAACTCCAGGGAACACTGAAGCTTTCTTT.

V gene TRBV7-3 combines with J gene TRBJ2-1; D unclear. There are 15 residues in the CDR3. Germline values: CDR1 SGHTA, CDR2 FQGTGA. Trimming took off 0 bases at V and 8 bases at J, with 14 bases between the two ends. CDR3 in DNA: TGTGCCAGCAGCTTAACGTTGGCTAGTGGCGATGAGCAGTTCTTC. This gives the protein CASSLTLASGDEQFF.

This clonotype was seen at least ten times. The CDR3 here is CSARPSPGQGLRDYYEQYF. CDR3 nucleotide sequence: TGCAGTGCTAGACCGTCCCCGGGACAGGGGCTAAGGGACTACTACGAGCAGTACTTC. J is TRBJ2-7 and V is TRBV20-1, with 10 bases fitting TRBD1. The CDR3 spans 19 residues. J gave up 3 bases and V 2 bases, and 19 bases lay outside the gene matches. Germline values: CDR1 DFQATT, CDR2 SNEGSKA (reference sequence).